This record looks at one T cell receptor (beta chain) sequence and its context. These data originate in a study of glioma-infiltrating T cells after dendritic cell vaccination. The germline gives CDR1 MDHEN, CDR2 SYDVKM. The CDR3 covers 17 residues. V lost 1 base and J lost 7; bases outside the gene matches: 9. Input was approximately 2 ug genomic DNA, or all available if less. TCRdb's table, derived via immunoSEQ multiplex PCR, lists solely in-frame clones and lacks some. The data contain about 92,000 clones, 65% to 90% of them singletons. Material: blood, obtained before dendritic cell vaccination. This sequence originates from a human donor with glioblastoma. The rearrangement links TRBV28 to TRBJ2-1; 11 bases agree with TRBD1. CDR3 DNA sequence: TGTGCCAGCAGTTTATTGGCCGGGACAGGGGGTAGGAATGAGCAGTTCTTC. Its translation: CASSLLAGTGGRNEQFF. The complete variable domain, with remaining parts taken from reference TRBV28 and TRBJ2-1, reads DVKVTQSSRYLVKRTGEKVFLECVQDMDHENMFWYRQDPGLGLRLIYFSYDVKMKEKGDIPEGYSVSREKKERFSLILESASTNQTSMYLCASSLLAGTGGRNEQFFGPGTRLTVL.